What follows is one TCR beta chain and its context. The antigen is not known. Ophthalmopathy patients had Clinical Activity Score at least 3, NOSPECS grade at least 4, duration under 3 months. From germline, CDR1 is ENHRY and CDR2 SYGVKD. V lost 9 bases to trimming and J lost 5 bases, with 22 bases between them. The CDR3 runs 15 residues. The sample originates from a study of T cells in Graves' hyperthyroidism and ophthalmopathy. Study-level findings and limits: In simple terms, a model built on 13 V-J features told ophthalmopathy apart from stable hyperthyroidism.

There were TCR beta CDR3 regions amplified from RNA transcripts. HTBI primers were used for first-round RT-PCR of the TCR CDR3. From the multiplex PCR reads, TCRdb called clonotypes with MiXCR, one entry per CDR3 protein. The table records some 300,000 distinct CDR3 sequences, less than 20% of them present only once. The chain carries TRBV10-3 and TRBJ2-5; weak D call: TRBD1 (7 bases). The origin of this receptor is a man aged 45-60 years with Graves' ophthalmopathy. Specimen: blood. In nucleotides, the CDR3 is TGTGCCATGACGAATTACCGGGACAGCGGGGAGACCCAGTACTTC. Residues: CAMTNYRDSGETQYF.